The clone carrying this T cell receptor beta chain was detected only a few times. Collected material from alopecia areata patients comprised lesional scalp punch biopsies and peripheral blood. Germline V lookup: CDR1 SGDLS, CDR2 YYNGEE. V shed 3 bases and J shed 4 bases, with 13 bases lying between them. The CDR3 loop spans 15 amino acids. The sample originates from a study of CD8+ T cells in alopecia areata. RNA extraction and reverse transcription yielded cDNA as sequencing template. Measured with immunoSEQ multiplex PCR; TCRdb has only the in-frame clones, and not every one. The sample holds about 250,000 clones, 67% seen once.

The chain combines TRBV9 with TRBJ1-4; D gene uncertain. This receptor was obtained from a human donor with alopecia areata. Specimen: CD4+ T cells sorted from blood, collected at week 0. CDR3 sequence (DNA): TGTGCCAGCAGCGCCACCCCCAGAAATAATGAAAAACTGTTTTTT. It is translated as CASSATPRNNEKLFF.